This T cell receptor (beta chain) was observed in a study of shared clonotypes between healthy human individuals. Study overall: Contributing individuals were a couple of females and a few males aged 18 to 49.

This clone was seen a few times. With 2 bases clipped from V and 5 bases from J, the junction kept 13 bases outside the gene matches. Germline V gives CDR1 MDHEN, CDR2 SYDVKM. This CDR3 contains 17 residues. Donation came from healthy HIV-negative adults that had no recent acute infections or vaccinations. CD45RA-negative memory and CD45RA+ naive subsets were split from the CD4+ cells. Only in-frame clones appear in the TCRdb table, and some are missing; sequencing was by immunoSEQ multiplex PCR. The table has approximately 740,000 clones, around 67% seen once. The sequencing input was memory CD4+ T cells sorted from blood. Subset indicated: CD45RA-negative fraction. This receptor was obtained from a young woman in good health. V and J are TRBV28 and TRBJ2-7; TRBD2 matches 9 bases. The CDR3 protein is CASSLNLGAGGPHEQYF. In DNA form, the CDR3 reads TGTGCCAGCAGTTTAAATCTGGGTGCGGGAGGGCCCCACGAGCAGTACTTC.